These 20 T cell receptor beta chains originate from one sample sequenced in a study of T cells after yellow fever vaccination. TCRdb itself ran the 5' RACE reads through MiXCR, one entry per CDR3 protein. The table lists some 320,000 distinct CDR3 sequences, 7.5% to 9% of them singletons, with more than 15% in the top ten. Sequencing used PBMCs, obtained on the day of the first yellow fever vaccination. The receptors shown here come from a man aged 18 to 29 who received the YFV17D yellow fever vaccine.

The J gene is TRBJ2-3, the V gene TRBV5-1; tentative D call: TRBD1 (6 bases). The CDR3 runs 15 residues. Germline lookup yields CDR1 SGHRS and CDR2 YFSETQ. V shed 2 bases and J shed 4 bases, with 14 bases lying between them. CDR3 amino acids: CASSFEQGTPDTQYF. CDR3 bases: TGCGCCAGCAGCTTTGAACAGGGCACACCAGATACGCAGTATTTT.

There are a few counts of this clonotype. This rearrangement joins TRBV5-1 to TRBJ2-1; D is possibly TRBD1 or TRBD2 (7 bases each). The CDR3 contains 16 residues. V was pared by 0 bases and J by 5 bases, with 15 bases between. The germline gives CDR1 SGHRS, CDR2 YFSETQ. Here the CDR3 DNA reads TGCGCCAGCAGCTTGGCAGGGGGGGGACCTGACAATGAGCAGTTCTTC. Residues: CASSLAGGGPDNEQFF.

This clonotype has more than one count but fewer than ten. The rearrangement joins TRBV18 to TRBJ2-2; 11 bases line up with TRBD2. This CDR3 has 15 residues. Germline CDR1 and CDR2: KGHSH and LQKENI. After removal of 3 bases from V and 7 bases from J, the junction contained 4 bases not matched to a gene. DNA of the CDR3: TGTGCCAGCTCACCGGGACTAGCGGCCCACGGGGAGCTGTTTTTT. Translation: CASSPGLAAHGELFF.

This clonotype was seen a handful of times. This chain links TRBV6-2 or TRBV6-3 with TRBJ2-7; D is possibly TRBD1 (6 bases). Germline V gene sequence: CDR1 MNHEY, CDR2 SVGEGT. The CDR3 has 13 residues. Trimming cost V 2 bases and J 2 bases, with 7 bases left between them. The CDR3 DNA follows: TGTGCCAGCAGTTACCGGGACACCTACGAGCAGTACGTC. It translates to CASSYRDTYEQYV.

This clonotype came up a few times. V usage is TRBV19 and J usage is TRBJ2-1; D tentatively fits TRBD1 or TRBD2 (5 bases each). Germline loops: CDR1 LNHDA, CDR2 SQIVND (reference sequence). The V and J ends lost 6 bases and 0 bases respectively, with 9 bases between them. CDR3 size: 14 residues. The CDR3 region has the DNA TGTGCCAGTAGGGGGGACGGCTCCTACAATGAGCAGTTCTTC. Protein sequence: CASRGDGSYNEQFF.

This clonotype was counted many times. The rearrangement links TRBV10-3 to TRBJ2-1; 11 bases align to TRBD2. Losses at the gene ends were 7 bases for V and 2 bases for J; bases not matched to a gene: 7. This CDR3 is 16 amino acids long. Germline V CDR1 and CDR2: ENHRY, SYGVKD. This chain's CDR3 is CAIKGTSGGPYNEQFF. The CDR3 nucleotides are TGTGCCATCAAGGGAACTAGCGGGGGACCCTACAATGAGCAGTTCTTC.

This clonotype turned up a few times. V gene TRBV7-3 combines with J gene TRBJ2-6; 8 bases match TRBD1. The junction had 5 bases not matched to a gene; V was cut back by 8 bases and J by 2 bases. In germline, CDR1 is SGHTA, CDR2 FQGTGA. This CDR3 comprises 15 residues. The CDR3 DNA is TGTGCCAGCGGGTCACAGGGGGCTGGGGCCAACGTCCTGACTTTC. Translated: CASGSQGAGANVLTF.

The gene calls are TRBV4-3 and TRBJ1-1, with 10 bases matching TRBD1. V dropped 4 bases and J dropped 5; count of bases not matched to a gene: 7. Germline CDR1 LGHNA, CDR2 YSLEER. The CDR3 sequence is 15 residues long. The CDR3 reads CASSPDRGRLTEAFF. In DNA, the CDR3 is TGCGCCAGCAGCCCTGACAGGGGGCGATTGACTGAAGCTTTCTTT.

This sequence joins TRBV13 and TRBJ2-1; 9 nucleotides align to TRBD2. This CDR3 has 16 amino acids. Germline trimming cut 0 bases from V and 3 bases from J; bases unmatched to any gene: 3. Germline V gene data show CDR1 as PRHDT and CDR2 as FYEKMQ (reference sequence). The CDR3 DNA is TGTGCCAGCAGCTTAGGGCGGGGGGGTGTCTACAATGAGCAGTTCTTC. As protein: CASSLGRGGVYNEQFF.

CDR3 loop: CASSSSGTGGPWEQYV. The CDR3 DNA reads as TGTGCCAGCAGTTCCTCCGGGACAGGGGGGCCTTGGGAGCAGTACGTC. The genes are TRBV6-5 and TRBJ2-7; 11 positions match TRBD1. The CDR3 is 16 residues long. The V gene end was trimmed by 4 bases and the J gene end by 7 bases; junction bases not matched to a gene: 12. From germline, CDR1 is MNHEY and CDR2 SVGAGI.

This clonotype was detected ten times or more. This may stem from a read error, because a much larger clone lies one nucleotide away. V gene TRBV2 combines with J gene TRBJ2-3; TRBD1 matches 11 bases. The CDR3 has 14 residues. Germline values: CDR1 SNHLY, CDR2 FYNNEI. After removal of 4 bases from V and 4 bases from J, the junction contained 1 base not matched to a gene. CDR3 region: CASSGTGGADTQYF. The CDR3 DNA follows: TGTGCCAGCAGTGGGACAGGGGGCGCAGATACGCAGTATTTT.

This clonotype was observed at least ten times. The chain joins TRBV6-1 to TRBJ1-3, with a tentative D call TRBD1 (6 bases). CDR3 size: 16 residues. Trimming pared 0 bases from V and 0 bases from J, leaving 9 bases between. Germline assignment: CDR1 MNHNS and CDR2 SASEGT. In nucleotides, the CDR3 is TGTGCCAGCAGTGAAGCGTGGGGGCCCTCTGGAAACACCATATATTTT. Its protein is CASSEAWGPSGNTIYF.

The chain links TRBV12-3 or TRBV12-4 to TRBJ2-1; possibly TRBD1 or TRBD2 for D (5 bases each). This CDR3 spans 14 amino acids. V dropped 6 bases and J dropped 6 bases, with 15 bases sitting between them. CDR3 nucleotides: TGTGCCAGCAGCCCTGTTTCGGGGCCCAATGAGCAGTTCTTC. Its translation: CASSPVSGPNEQFF.

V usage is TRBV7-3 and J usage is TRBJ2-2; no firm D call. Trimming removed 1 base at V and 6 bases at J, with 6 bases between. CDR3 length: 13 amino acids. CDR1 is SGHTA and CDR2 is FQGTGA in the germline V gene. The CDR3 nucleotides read TGTGCCAGCAGCTTAATGGGGTCCGGGGAGCTGTTTTTT. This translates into CASSLMGSGELFF.

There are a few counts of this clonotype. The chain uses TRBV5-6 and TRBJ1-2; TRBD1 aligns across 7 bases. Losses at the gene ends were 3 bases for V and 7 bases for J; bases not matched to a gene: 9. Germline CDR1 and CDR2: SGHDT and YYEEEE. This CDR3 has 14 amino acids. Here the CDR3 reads CASSSTTGRSGYTF. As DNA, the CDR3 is TGTGCCAGCAGCTCCACGACAGGGAGAAGTGGCTACACCTTC. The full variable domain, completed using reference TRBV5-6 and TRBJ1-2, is DAGVTQSPTHLIKTRGQQVTLRCSPKSGHDTVSWYQQALGQGPQFIFQYYEEEERQRGNFPDRFSGHQFPNYSSELNVNALLLGDSALYLCASSSTTGRSGYTFGSGTRLTVV.

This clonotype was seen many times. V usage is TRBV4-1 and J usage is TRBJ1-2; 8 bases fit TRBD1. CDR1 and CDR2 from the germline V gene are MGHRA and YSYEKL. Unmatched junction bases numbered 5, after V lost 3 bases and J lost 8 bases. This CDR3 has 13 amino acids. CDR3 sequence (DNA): TGCGCCAGCAGCCAGGCAGGGGGCTGGGGCTACACCTTC. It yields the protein CASSQAGGWGYTF.

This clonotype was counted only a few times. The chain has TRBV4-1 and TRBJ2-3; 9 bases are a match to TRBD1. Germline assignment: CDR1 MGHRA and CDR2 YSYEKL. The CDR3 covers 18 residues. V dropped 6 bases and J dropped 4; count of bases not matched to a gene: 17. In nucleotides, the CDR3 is TGCGCCAGCAGACCCGGGACAGGGAAAAGGGGGCCCGCAGATACGCAGTATTTT. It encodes CASRPGTGKRGPADTQYF.

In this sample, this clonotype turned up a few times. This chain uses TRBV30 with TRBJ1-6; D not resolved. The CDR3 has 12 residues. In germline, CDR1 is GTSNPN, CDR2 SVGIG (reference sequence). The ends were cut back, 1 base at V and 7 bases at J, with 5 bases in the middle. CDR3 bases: TGTGCCTGGAGTGCTCTCAATTCACCCCTCCACTTT. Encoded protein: CAWSALNSPLHF.

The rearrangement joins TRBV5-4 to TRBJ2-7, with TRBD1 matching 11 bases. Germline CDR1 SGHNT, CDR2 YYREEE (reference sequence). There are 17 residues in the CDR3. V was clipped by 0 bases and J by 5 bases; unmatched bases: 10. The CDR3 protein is CASSLAFGQGAFNEQYF. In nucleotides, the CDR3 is TGTGCCAGCAGCTTGGCCTTCGGACAGGGGGCTTTTAACGAGCAGTACTTC.

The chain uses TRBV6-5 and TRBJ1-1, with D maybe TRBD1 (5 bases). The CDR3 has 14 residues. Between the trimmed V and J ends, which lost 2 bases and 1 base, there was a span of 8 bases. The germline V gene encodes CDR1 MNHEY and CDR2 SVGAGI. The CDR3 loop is CASSYGRANTEAFF. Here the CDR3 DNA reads TGTGCCAGCAGTTACGGCAGGGCGAACACTGAAGCTTTCTTT.